This TCR beta chain was retrieved from a study of blood T cell repertoires in COVID-19. Profiled with immunoSEQ multiplex PCR; TCRdb holds only in-frame clones, not every one. The sample has 210,000 or so clones; around 80% are singletons. The CDR3 extends over 16 amino acids. V lost 2 bases, J lost 3 bases, and 5 bases stayed unmatched. CDR1 is MGHRA and CDR2 is YSYEKL in the germline V gene. This clone showed up just a few times. The V gene is TRBV4-1, the J gene TRBJ1-3; 9 positions agree with TRBD1. The specimen sequenced was peripheral blood. This clonotype was sampled from a woman aged 80 or older with COVID-19, enrolled during active disease. In DNA form, the CDR3 reads TGCGCCAGCAGCCAATGGGGACAGGGCGATGGAAACACCATATATTTT. Its protein is CASSQWGQGDGNTIYF.